The 11 T cell receptor beta chains below come from one sample, sequenced in a study of CD8 T cells in Susac syndrome. When the RNA was reverse transcribed, random hexamers were used with an input of roughly 0.5 to 1 ug. TCRdb re-analysed the immunoSEQ multiplex PCR reads in MiXCR, keeping a single row per CDR3 protein. The sample includes under 200,000 distinct CDR3 sequences, 90% to 96% of them seen just once. Sequencing was carried out using CD4+ T cells from PBMCs. The receptors here all came from a human donor with Susac syndrome.

The chain has TRBV5-1 and TRBJ1-5; 10 nucleotides align to TRBD1. This CDR3 comprises 14 residues. Losses at the gene ends were 3 bases for V and 5 bases for J; bases not matched to a gene: 2. The V gene's germline CDR1 is SGHRS and CDR2 YFSETQ. This chain's CDR3 is CASSYGQGDQPQHF. In nucleotides, the CDR3 is TGCGCCAGCAGCTACGGACAGGGGGATCAGCCCCAGCATTTT.

V gene TRBV29-1 combines with J gene TRBJ2-5, with TRBD1 as a possible D gene (5 bases). Trimming took off 6 bases at V and 7 bases at J, with 15 bases between the two ends. Per germline, CDR1 SQVTM and CDR2 ANQGSEA. The CDR3 sequence is 12 residues long. CDR3 residues: CSVLQGRGTQYF. CDR3 in DNA: TGCAGCGTATTGCAGGGTAGGGGGACCCAGTACTTC.

This rearrangement joins TRBV20-1 to TRBJ1-2, with 8 bases fitting TRBD1. Per the germline V gene, CDR1 is DFQATT and CDR2 is SNEGSKA (reference sequence). V shed 6 bases, J shed 6 bases, and the junction held 12 bases outside the gene matches. The CDR3 sequence is 14 residues long. The CDR3 DNA follows: TGCAGTGCCATGGACAGGGTGGTTATGAATGGCTACACCTTC. It codes for CSAMDRVVMNGYTF.

The chain recombines TRBV7-2 with TRBJ1-1; D is perhaps TRBD1 (5 bases). Germline CDR1 and CDR2: SGHTA and FQGNSA. V was pared by 3 bases and J by 1 base, with 12 bases between. The CDR3 covers 15 residues. DNA of the CDR3: TGTGCCAGCAGCTTTGGGCAGGGAGGGAACACTGAAGCTTTCTTT. It yields the protein CASSFGQGGNTEAFF. The entire variable domain, with the rest obtained from reference TRBV7-2 and TRBJ1-1, is as follows: GAGVSQSPSNKVTEKGKDVELRCDPISGHTALYWYRQSLGQGLEFLIYFQGNSAPDKSGLPSDRFSAERTGGSVSTLTIQRTQQEDSAVYLCASSFGQGGNTEAFFGQGTRLTVV.

The genes are TRBV5-1 and TRBJ1-1, with D uncertain. V gave up 2 bases and J gave up 7 bases, with 15 bases separating them. The V gene's germline CDR1 is SGHRS and CDR2 YFSETQ. This CDR3 is 14 amino acids long. The CDR3 here is CASSFQVGRGEAFF. CDR3 coding DNA: TGCGCCAGCAGCTTCCAGGTGGGTCGGGGTGAAGCTTTCTTT.

The chain couples TRBV7-2 to TRBJ2-7; D is undetermined. Deletions cut 5 bases from V and 6 bases from J, with 11 bases between. This CDR3 comprises 12 residues. CDR1 is SGHTA and CDR2 is FQGNSA in the germline V gene. The CDR3 here is CASSPLEPEQYF. The CDR3 DNA is TGTGCCAGCAGCCCCCTAGAACCCGAGCAGTACTTC.

The chain joins TRBV2 to TRBJ2-3; a possible D gene is TRBD1 (5 bases). The CDR3 is made up of 14 amino acids. Trimming stripped 3 bases from V and 4 bases from J, with 11 bases between. Germline CDR1 and CDR2: SNHLY and FYNNEI. For the CDR3, the DNA is TGTGCCAGCAGTGACGACAGAGGACCAGATACGCAGTATTTT. Translating gives CASSDDRGPDTQYF.

The J gene is TRBJ2-5, the V gene TRBV12-3 or TRBV12-4; TRBD1 matches 8 bases. CDR3 length: 13 amino acids. The ends lost 1 base at V and 6 bases at J; junction bases unmatched: 1. The CDR3 coding sequence is TGTGCCAGCAGTTTAGGGACAGGGAAGACCCAGTACTTC. Protein sequence: CASSLGTGKTQYF.

V is TRBV10-3 and J is TRBJ2-5; 8 nucleotides agree with TRBD2. Per the germline V gene, CDR1 is ENHRY and CDR2 is SYGVKD. The V segment lost 6 bases and the J segment 5 bases; nucleotides outside the gene matches: 5. CDR3 length equals 13 residues. CDR3 nucleotide sequence: TGTGCCATCAGCCTTAGCGGGACGGAGACCCAGTACTTC. Its translation is CAISLSGTETQYF.

V and J are TRBV24-1 and TRBJ2-3; D is perhaps TRBD1 (6 bases). Trimming removed 5 bases from V and 2 bases from J, with 13 bases in between. The length of the CDR3 is 15 residues. Looked up from germline, CDR1 is KGHDR and CDR2 is SFDVKD. This CDR3 is CATSGRGQNTDTQYF. Written as DNA, the CDR3 is TGTGCCACCAGTGGCCGCGGACAGAACACAGATACGCAGTATTTT.

The chain joins TRBV13 to TRBJ2-1; 11 nucleotides agree with TRBD2. Trimming at V came to 6 bases and at J to 5 bases, leaving 6 bases not matched to a gene. The CDR3 extends over 15 amino acids. CDR1 PRHDT and CDR2 FYEKMQ come from the germline V gene (reference sequence). The CDR3 sequence is CASRPDSGGDNEQFF. The CDR3 nucleotides are TGTGCCAGCAGACCTGATAGCGGGGGGGACAATGAGCAGTTCTTC. Supplemented by reference TRBV13 and TRBJ2-1, the full variable domain reads AAGVIQSPRHLIKEKRETATLKCYPIPRHDTVYWYQQGPGQDPQFLISFYEKMQSDKGSIPDRFSAQQFSDYHSELNMSSLELGDSALYFCASRPDSGGDNEQFFGPGTRLTVL.